The entry below describes one T cell receptor beta chain. Its binding antigen is unknown. Nothing much larger sits one base from this clone, and base qualities are not available. These data originate in a study of Ad26.COV2.S vaccination and SARS-CoV-2 variants (dated by TCRdb to 2020 to 2023). Looking at the study overall: Sequencing of the TCRbeta repertoire served to evaluate the specificity and breadth of SARS-CoV-2-reactive T cell receptors following Ad26.COV2.S vaccination. A total of approximately 32 samples were included in the TCR-sequenced set, comprising about 20 Ad26.COV2.S vaccine recipients, 5 placebo recipients and 8 SARS-CoV-2 convalescent individuals.

TCRbeta CDR3 regions were sequenced with the immunoSEQ Assay. After extraction, genomic DNA underwent amplification by bias-controlled multiplex PCR, followed by high-throughput sequencing. The paper's data handling went like this. To quantify the absolute abundance of each unique TCRbeta CDR3 region, sequences were collapsed and filtered. T cell fraction was estimated by normalizing TCRbeta template counts to usable DNA, with usable DNA measured through amplification of reference genes found in all nucleated cells. Repertoire TCRs were annotated as SARS-CoV-2-specific by exact matching of V gene, CDR3 amino acid sequence and J gene to a known reactive TCR set. The reference SARS-CoV-2 TCR set was obtained from MIRA and was filtered for enrichment in COVID-19-positive ImmuneCODE repertoires, whereby public or cross-reactive TCRs were removed. Using the MIRA antigens, annotated TCRs were further analysed by specific ORF or by position within an ORF. Breadth was defined as annotated unique rearrangements over total unique productive rearrangements; depth was the summed frequency of those rearrangements. Two-sided Wilcoxon rank-sum tests were applied when comparing TCR breadth between groups. In TCRdb, the immuneACCESS table is reduced to in-frame sequences with V and J assigned. These tables do not hold every clone; where another copy was compared, an unresolved V gene accounts for under half, and the others remain unexplained. V and J calls and clone size follow that table, whereas D and trimming were derived from the DNA. The table for this sample lists hundreds of thousands of clones; 92% of them were counted only once. Under 5% of the sample goes to the ten largest clones.

The time point label, read with the paper, signifies: individuals recovered from natural SARS-CoV-2 infection. The V and J ends are trimmed by 2 bases and 8 bases, leaving 15 bases between them. CDR3 length: 15 amino acids, cysteine to phenylalanine. Only the CDR3 DNA is retained, 45 bases long and in frame from the first base. The CDR1 and CDR2 encoded by the germline V gene (reference sequence) are LGHDT and YNNKEL. What the study reported, not specific to this receptor: Compared with placebo recipients, Ad26.COV2.S recipients showed higher spike-specific TCR breadth (P = 0.0014). After vaccination, spike-specific CD8+ and CD4+ T cell responses were reported to show substantial breadth. Comparable non-spike TCR breadth was observed between vaccine and placebo recipients, consistent with only spike being contained in the vaccine. The authors noted that total T cell responses may have been underestimated by the TCR breadth and depth analyses.

The V gene is TRBV3-1 (or the pseudogene TRBV3-2) and the J gene is TRBJ1-4, with the D segment identity uncertain. This receptor was identified in a human donor who had recovered from COVID-19. Sequences were derived from peripheral blood, sampled after recovery from COVID-19. The CDR3 sequence is CASSQRVSGVEKLFF. The sequence in DNA is TGTGCCAGCAGCCAAAGGGTCTCAGGAGTAGAAAAACTGTTTTTT.